This is a list of T cell receptor beta chains from one sample in a study of blood T cell repertoires in COVID-19. The assay was immunoSEQ multiplex PCR, and TCRdb's table has in-frame clones only and misses some. Of around 250,000 clones listed, 85% to 90% are singletons. The sample consisted of PBMCs or T cells enriched from blood (not recorded which). The origin of the receptors is a man between 18 and 35 years old who had recovered from COVID-19. Each CDR3 is given with its conserved first and last residue. Each record gives: CDR3 DNA, CDR3 protein, J gene, V gene, D gene, clone size. D genes are given only for firm matches. Size values are once, few and many counts, or a class for expanded clones, and some rows have none.

DNA: TGTGCCAGCAACTTACCTTCAGGTGGCTACACCTTC
CDR3: CASNLPSGGYTF
J: TRBJ1-2
V: TRBV12-3/TRBV12-4
D: .
size: .

DNA: TGCGCCAGCAGCCAAGGGGCAGACACAGATACGCAGTATTTT
CDR3: CASSQGADTDTQYF
J: TRBJ2-3
V: TRBV4-1
D: .
size: few

DNA: TGCGCCAGCAGCTTGTCGGCGAACACCGGGGAGCTGTTTTTT
CDR3: CASSLSANTGELFF
J: TRBJ2-2
V: TRBV5-1
D: .
size: .

DNA: TGTGCCAGTTTCGCCGGTTCGACAGCGAGCAATCAGCCCCAGCATTTT
CDR3: CASFAGSTASNQPQHF
J: TRBJ1-5
V: TRBV19
D: .
size: .

DNA: TGTGCCTGGAGTGTTCCGAGACTGGGCACTGAAGCTTTCTTT
CDR3: CAWSVPRLGTEAFF
J: TRBJ1-1
V: TRBV30
D: .
size: .

DNA: TGTGCCAGCAGCATCCCGGGACTAGTAAACACCGGGGAGCTGTTTTTT
CDR3: CASSIPGLVNTGELFF
J: TRBJ2-2
V: TRBV7-6
D: TRBD2
size: few

DNA: TGCGCCAGCAGCCCTACCATGGGGGGAGCCACCATATATTTT
CDR3: CASSPTMGGATIYF
J: TRBJ1-3
V: TRBV5-1
D: .
size: .

DNA: TGTGCCAGCAGCTGGAAGCGGGACACCCCAAAGAGCTACACCTTC
CDR3: CASSWKRDTPKSYTF
J: TRBJ1-2
V: TRBV6-5
D: .
size: .

DNA: TGTGCCAGCAGCAAAGGACAGTTGAGGGAGACCCAGTACTTC
CDR3: CASSKGQLRETQYF
J: TRBJ2-5
V: TRBV21-1
D: .
size: .

DNA: TGTGCCAGCAGCTCCGCAAGGGGTATCACTGAAGCTTTCTTT
CDR3: CASSSARGITEAFF
J: TRBJ1-1
V: TRBV7-8
D: .
size: .

DNA: TGTGCCAGTACCCCGGGCCAGGGGGCCTCCCTCACTGAAGCTTTCTTT
CDR3: CASTPGQGASLTEAFF
J: TRBJ1-1
V: TRBV19
D: TRBD1
size: .

DNA: TGTGCCAGTACCAGTGAAGGACACCGGGGAAACACCATATATTTT
CDR3: CASTSEGHRGNTIYF
J: TRBJ1-3
V: TRBV19
D: .
size: .

DNA: TGTGCCAGCAGCTTAGCTAGCTTGGAGACCCAGTACTTC
CDR3: CASSLASLETQYF
J: TRBJ2-5
V: TRBV13
D: .
size: .

DNA: TGTGCCAGCAGCTTAGACCAAGGGGGCACTAGCTCCTACAATGAGCAGTTCTTC
CDR3: CASSLDQGGTSSYNEQFF
J: TRBJ2-1
V: TRBV11-3
D: TRBD1
size: .

DNA: TGTGCCAGCAGCTTAGAGGTAGATACTAACTATGGCTACACCTTC
CDR3: CASSLEVDTNYGYTF
J: TRBJ1-2
V: TRBV11-2
D: .
size: .

DNA: TGTGCCAGCAGCTCGTTACAGGGCCATGAGCAGTTCTTC
CDR3: CASSSLQGHEQFF
J: TRBJ2-1
V: TRBV13
D: .
size: .